This T cell receptor (beta chain) was recorded in a study of T cell responses to AZD1222 COVID-19 vaccine. General observations from the study: Repertoire samples came only from after the peak T cell response.

Details on this clone: The antigen is undetermined.

Libraries were prepared by immunoSEQ multiplex PCR; TCRdb keeps only in-frame clonotypes and omits some of them. This sample carries fewer than 200,000 clones, 88% of them seen once, and the ten largest clones take 4.3%. The sequence derives from an adult who received the AZD1222 COVID-19 vaccine. The sample here was peripheral blood, taken 28 days after the second AZD1222 dose.

DNA of the CDR3: TGTGCCAGCAGTTTCAGAGGAGCCGGGGAGCTGTTTTTT. Translation: CASSFRGAGELFF. The chain joins TRBV6-5 to TRBJ2-2; D not resolved. V was clipped by 4 bases and J by 6 bases, with 9 bases between them. The CDR3 loop spans 13 amino acids. Germline CDR1 MNHEY, CDR2 SVGAGI.